These T cell receptor beta chains were read from a single sample in a study of Graves' ophthalmopathy and Graves' hyperthyroidism. Each CDR3 protein gets one entry after TCRdb re-called the multiplex PCR reads with MiXCR. The table shows some 160,000 distinct CDR3 sequences, with around two fifths occurring only once. Material for sequencing was peripheral blood. These receptors originate from a man aged 25-45 years with Graves' ophthalmopathy. The CDR3 runs from the conserved cysteine through the conserved F or W. The D gene is left open where the match is weak. Not all rows give a size; the values are once, few, many and, for expanded clones, a class.

>TRBV6-5|-|many|TRBJ2-7
CASIVDRGNYEQYF
TGTGCCAGCATCGTAGACAGAGGAAACTACGAGCAGTACTTC
>TRBV7-8|TRBD1|-|TRBJ1-2
CASSLGDRGPSGYTF
TGTGCCAGCAGCTTAGGGGACAGGGGGCCCAGTGGCTACACCTTC
>TRBV20-1|TRBD1|many|TRBJ1-3
CSARDRGRLGNTIYF
TGCAGTGCTAGGGACAGGGGGCGCTTAGGAAACACCATATATTTT
>TRBV12-3/TRBV12-4|-|-|TRBJ1-1
CASKRGRTEAFF
TGTGCCAGCAAACGGGGCCGGACTGAAGCTTTCTTT
>TRBV12-5|TRBD1|-|TRBJ1-1
CARGGSGGLNTEAFF
TGTGCTAGGGGGGGTTCAGGGGGCCTGAACACTGAAGCTTTCTTT
>TRBV6-2/TRBV6-3|TRBD2|few|TRBJ2-7
CASREELAGYEQYF
TGTGCCAGCAGGGAAGAACTAGCGGGCTACGAGCAGTACTTC
>TRBV28|-|few|TRBJ2-5
CANGREEATQYF
TGTGCCAACGGAAGGGAGGAGGCGACCCAGTACTTC
>TRBV7-8|TRBD1|many|TRBJ1-3
CASSPPGGSGNTIYF
TGTGCCAGCAGTCCACCAGGGGGTTCGGGAAACACCATATATTTT
>TRBV20-1|TRBD2|-|TRBJ2-1
CSARTSGILDEQFF
TGCAGTGCCAGGACTAGCGGGATATTGGATGAGCAGTTCTTC
>TRBV30|-|-|TRBJ2-7
CACSGTTSSYEQYF
TGTGCCTGTTCCGGGACAACTAGCTCCTACGAGCAGTACTTC
>TRBV28|-|many|TRBJ2-7
CASSSVYSYEQYF
TGCGCCAGCAGTTCTGTTTACTCCTACGAGCAGTACTTC
>TRBV6-1|-|many|TRBJ2-7
CASRTHEQYF
TGTGCCAGCAGGACACACGAGCAGTACTTC
>TRBV4-1|-|-|TRBJ1-1
CASSQGRPYTEAFF
TGCGCCAGCAGCCAAGGCCGGCCGTACACTGAAGCTTTCTTT
>TRBV7-3|-|many|TRBJ2-7
CASSLTVGSYEQYF
TGTGCCAGCAGCTTAACTGTCGGCTCCTACGAGCAGTACTTC
>TRBV12-3/TRBV12-4|TRBD1|-|TRBJ1-1
CASSTQGAGMNTEAFF
TGTGCCAGCAGTACGCAGGGGGCGGGGATGAACACTGAAGCTTTCTTT
>TRBV12-3/TRBV12-4|-|-|TRBJ1-2
CASSLYGGYGYTF
TGTGCCAGCAGTTTGTATGGGGGCTATGGCTACACCTTC
>TRBV7-3|-|many|TRBJ1-6
CASSLMGQMNSPLHF
TGTGCCAGCAGCTTAATGGGTCAGATGAATTCACCCCTCCACTTT
>TRBV12-3/TRBV12-4|TRBD1|many|TRBJ1-3
CASSFSRMGQGTNTIYF
TGTGCCAGCAGTTTCAGTCGTATGGGACAGGGCACTAACACCATATATTTT
>TRBV10-1|-|-|TRBJ2-7
CASSEGGSGEQYF
TGCGCCAGCAGTGAGGGAGGGAGTGGCGAGCAGTACTTC
>TRBV28|TRBD1|many|TRBJ2-7
CASSSTKTGGVDEQYF
TGTGCCAGCAGTTCTACCAAGACAGGGGGCGTAGACGAGCAGTACTTC
>TRBV11-3|-|-|TRBJ1-6
CASSPSPGGSDSPLHF
TGTGCCAGCAGCCCCTCACCCGGAGGATCGGACTCACCCCTCCACTTT
>TRBV6-2/TRBV6-3|-|-|TRBJ2-7
CASRKLGQGRDYEQYF
TGTGCCAGCAGAAAACTGGGGCAGGGGCGCGACTACGAGCAGTACTTC
>TRBV6-2/TRBV6-3|-|-|TRBJ2-2
CASSYSRGRVVDTGELFF
TGTGCCAGCAGTTACTCGAGAGGCAGGGTGGTTGACACCGGGGAGCTGTTTTTT
>TRBV12-3/TRBV12-4|TRBD1|many|TRBJ2-4
CASSLGDSKNIQYF
TGTGCCAGCAGTTTAGGGGACAGTAAAAACATTCAGTACTTC
>TRBV19|-|many|TRBJ1-1
CASSIQGNTEAFF
TGTGCCAGTAGTATCCAGGGGAACACTGAAGCTTTCTTT
>TRBV12-3/TRBV12-4|-|-|TRBJ2-5
CASSLLLSGGGEETQYF
TGTGCCAGCAGTTTATTATTATCGGGGGGCGGGGAAGAGACCCAGTACTTC
>TRBV5-1|TRBD1|-|TRBJ2-7
CASSIGQGSYEQYF
TGCGCCAGCAGCATAGGACAGGGCTCCTACGAGCAGTACTTC